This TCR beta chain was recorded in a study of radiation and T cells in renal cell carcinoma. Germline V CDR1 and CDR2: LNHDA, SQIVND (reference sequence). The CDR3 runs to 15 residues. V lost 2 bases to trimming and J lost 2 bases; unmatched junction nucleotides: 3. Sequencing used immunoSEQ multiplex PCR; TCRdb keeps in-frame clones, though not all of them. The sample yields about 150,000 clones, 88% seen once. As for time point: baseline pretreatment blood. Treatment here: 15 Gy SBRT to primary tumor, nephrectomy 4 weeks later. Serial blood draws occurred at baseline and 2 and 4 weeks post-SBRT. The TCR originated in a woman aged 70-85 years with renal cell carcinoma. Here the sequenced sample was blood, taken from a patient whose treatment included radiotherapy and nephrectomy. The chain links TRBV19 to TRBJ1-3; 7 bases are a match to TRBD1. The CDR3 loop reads CASSIPGQAGNTIYF. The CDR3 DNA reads TGTGCCAGTAGTATACCCGGACAGGCTGGAAACACCATATATTTT.